Presented here are 8 T cell receptor beta chains from one specimen sequenced in a study of blood T cell repertoires in COVID-19. The repertoire was sequenced with immunoSEQ multiplex PCR; TCRdb's copy has only in-frame clones and lacks some. The sample records roughly 27,000 clones, roughly 91% being singletons. Sequencing was performed on peripheral blood. The receptors stem from a human donor with active COVID-19. The donor label of this sample is uncertain.

This clone has only one observation. The chain recombines TRBV18 with TRBJ1-3; 7 bases are a match to TRBD1. Germline V gene lookup returns CDR1 KGHSH and CDR2 LQKENI. CDR3 length: 17 residues. Unmatched junction bases numbered 8, after V lost 3 bases and J lost 0 bases. CDR3 nucleotide sequence: TGTGCCAGCTCACCGACGGACAGGAGGGCCTCTGGAAACACCATATATTTT. Residues: CASSPTDRRASGNTIYF.

This clone was counted only a few times. This sequence joins TRBV5-6 and TRBJ2-2; D gene uncertain. The CDR3 loop spans 12 amino acids. CDR1 and CDR2 from the germline V gene are SGHDT and YYEEEE. V was pared by 7 bases and J by 11 bases, with 15 bases between. This CDR3 reads CASRTFTSELFF. The CDR3 bases are TGTGCCAGCCGCACGTTTACTTCAGAGCTGTTTTTT.

The chain combines TRBV6-2 or TRBV6-3 with TRBJ2-1; 9 nucleotides match TRBD2. V lost 2 bases to trimming and J lost 8 bases; unmatched junction nucleotides: 4. The CDR3 runs 14 residues. CDR1 is MNHEY, CDR2 SVGEGT, per germline. This CDR3 is CASSYRRGGYEQFF. The CDR3 DNA is TGTGCCAGCAGTTACAGGCGGGGGGGCTATGAGCAGTTCTTC.

The rearrangement uses TRBV6-1 and TRBJ2-1; 10 nucleotides align to TRBD2. V trimming: 3 bases; J trimming: 7 bases; junction bases outside the gene matches: 12. The CDR3 loop spans 17 amino acids. Germline CDR1 MNHNS, CDR2 SASEGT. This CDR3 reads CASSDREREGLRNEQFF. CDR3 in DNA: TGTGCCAGCAGTGATCGGGAGCGGGAGGGCCTAAGGAATGAGCAGTTCTTC.

Concerning this clone: One end of the junction fails to match germline, which may point to a read error. This chain connects TRBV7-7 to TRBJ2-7, with TRBD1 identical over 9 bases. The CDR3 extends over 13 amino acids. CDR1 is SSHAT and CDR2 is FNYEAQ in the germline V gene (reference sequence). In nucleotides, the CDR3 is TGTGCTAGCAGCCCTCGACAGGGGGACGAGCAGTACTTC. This gives the protein CASSPRQGDEQYF.

The chain combines TRBV6-5 with TRBJ1-4, with TRBD1 matching over 7 bases. The CDR3 consists of 15 residues. CDR1 and CDR2 (germline): MNHEY, SVGAGI. The V and J ends lost 6 bases and 3 bases, in that order; junction bases with no gene match: 7. The CDR3 here is CASSSQGRANEKLFF. The DNA of the CDR3 is TGTGCCAGCAGCTCACAGGGGCGGGCTAATGAAAAACTGTTTTTT.

The chain links TRBV4-1 to TRBJ2-1, with TRBD2 matching 7 bases. This CDR3 contains 16 residues. Germline values: CDR1 MGHRA, CDR2 YSYEKL. J lost 4 bases, V lost 0 bases, and 6 bases had no gene match. For the CDR3, the DNA is TGCGCCAGCAGCCAAGACAACGGGGGGTTATACAATGAGCAGTTCTTC. Protein product: CASSQDNGGLYNEQFF.

Sample share makes this clone medium-sized (0.01 to 0.1%). The genes are TRBV10-3 and TRBJ2-5; D is possibly TRBD2 (6 bases). Germline assignment: CDR1 ENHRY and CDR2 SYGVKD. This CDR3 contains 12 residues. V was shortened by 11 bases and J by 4 bases, with 14 bases between the two germline ends. CDR3 protein: CAARGLGETQYF. The CDR3 nucleotides are TGTGCCGCACGGGGGTTGGGAGAGACCCAGTACTTC.